This TCR beta chain was observed in a study of PD-1 blockade in classical Hodgkin lymphoma. Study-wide findings and caveats: Some patients started nivolumab under 1 year after ASCT, and they were excluded. What drove the repertoire differences, possibly disease activity or prior therapy, has not been defined. Newly diagnosed patients reportedly had lower baseline TCR diversity than healthy donors. By C4D1 there was a significant rise in CD4+ TCR diversity but not in CD8+ TCR diversity.

Here immunoSEQ multiplex PCR was the method, and the copy in TCRdb shows in-frame clones only, minus some. This sample carries some 96,000 clones, 85% to 95% of them seen once, and the ten largest clones take just under 2%. Turning to this clone: No antigen is known for it.

Time point described: cycle 4 day 1 (C4D1), after five to seven weeks of nivolumab. All trial patients relapsed after autologous stem cell transplantation. Germline values: CDR1 SGHVS, CDR2 FQNEAQ. CDR3 length: 13 residues. The V gene lost 1 base and the J gene lost 8 bases, with 9 bases spanning the gap. The sample consisted of peripheral blood mononuclear cells (PBMCs), taken before the fourth cycle of nivolumab. The receptor comes from a human donor with classical Hodgkin lymphoma. This rearrangement joins TRBV7-8 to TRBJ2-4; D gene uncertain. This CDR3 is CASSLGGGDIQYF. The CDR3 DNA follows: TGTGCCAGCAGCTTAGGAGGTGGGGACATTCAGTACTTC.